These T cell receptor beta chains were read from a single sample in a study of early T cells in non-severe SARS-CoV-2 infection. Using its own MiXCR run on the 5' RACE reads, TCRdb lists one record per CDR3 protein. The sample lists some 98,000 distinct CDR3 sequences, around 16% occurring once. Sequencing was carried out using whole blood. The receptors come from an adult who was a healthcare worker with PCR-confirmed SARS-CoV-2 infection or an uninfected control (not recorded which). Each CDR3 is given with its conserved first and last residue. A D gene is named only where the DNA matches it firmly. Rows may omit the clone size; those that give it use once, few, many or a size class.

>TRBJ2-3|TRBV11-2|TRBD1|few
CASSLRGQAGTDTQYF
TGTGCCAGCAGCTTAAGGGGACAGGCGGGGACAGATACGCAGTATTTT
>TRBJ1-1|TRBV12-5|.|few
CASGLVKGFLTEAFF
TGTGCTAGTGGTTTGGTAAAGGGTTTTTTGACTGAAGCTTTCTTT
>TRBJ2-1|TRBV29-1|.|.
CSSRDPIYNEQFF
TGCAGCTCCCGGGACCCGATCTACAATGAGCAGTTCTTC
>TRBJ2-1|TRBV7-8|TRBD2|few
CASSLLAAVSYNEQFF
TGTGCCAGCAGCCTACTAGCGGCAGTATCCTACAATGAGCAGTTCTTC
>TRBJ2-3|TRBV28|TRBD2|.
CASSLGTSVTDTQYF
TGTGCCAGCAGTTTGGGGACTAGCGTCACAGATACGCAGTATTTT
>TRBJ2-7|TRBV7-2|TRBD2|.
CASSSTSGSVSYEQYF
TGTGCCAGCAGCTCGACTAGCGGGAGTGTCTCCTACGAGCAGTACTTC
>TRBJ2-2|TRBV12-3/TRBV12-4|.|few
CASSLSGTRELFF
TGTGCCAGCAGTTTATCCGGGACACGGGAGCTGTTTTTT
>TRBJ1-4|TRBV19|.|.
CASSILQMPNEKLFF
TGTGCCAGTAGTATCCTCCAGATGCCTAATGAAAAACTGTTTTTT
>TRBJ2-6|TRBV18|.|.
CASSPFSGAGANVLTF
TGTGCCAGCTCACCCTTCTCGGGAGCTGGGGCCAACGTCCTGACTTTC
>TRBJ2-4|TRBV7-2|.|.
CASSLRGTQDIQYF
TGTGCCAGCAGCCTTAGAGGGACACAGGACATTCAGTACTTC
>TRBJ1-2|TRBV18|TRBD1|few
CASSLYRQGTNYGYTF
TGTGCCAGCTCACTTTACAGACAGGGGACGAACTATGGCTACACCTTC
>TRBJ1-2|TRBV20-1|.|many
CSALRLGSHRGYTF
TGCAGTGCGCTACGATTGGGATCTCACAGGGGCTACACCTTC
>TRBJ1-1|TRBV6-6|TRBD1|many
CATNTQGAENTEAFF
TGTGCCACCAATACACAGGGGGCCGAGAACACTGAAGCTTTCTTT
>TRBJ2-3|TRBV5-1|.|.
CASSAGSPDTQYF
TGCGCCAGCAGCGCAGGTAGCCCAGATACGCAGTATTTT
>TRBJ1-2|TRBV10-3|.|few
CAISEDLSLNYGYTF
TGTGCCATCAGTGAGGACCTCAGCCTTAACTATGGCTACACCTTC
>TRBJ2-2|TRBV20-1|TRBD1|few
CSARARGTGELFF
TGCAGTGCTAGGGCCAGGGGGACCGGGGAGCTGTTTTTT
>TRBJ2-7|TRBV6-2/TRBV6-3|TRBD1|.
CASSYSPQGAGWDEQYF
TGTGCCAGCAGTTACTCGCCACAGGGGGCAGGTTGGGACGAGCAGTACTTC
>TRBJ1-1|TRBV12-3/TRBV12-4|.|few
CASSPPRGKYTEAFF
TGTGCCAGCAGTCCCCCCCGGGGGAAGTATACTGAAGCTTTCTTT
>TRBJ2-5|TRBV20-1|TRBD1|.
CSAFPGQGAGKTQYF
TGCAGTGCATTTCCGGGACAGGGGGCTGGTAAGACCCAGTACTTC
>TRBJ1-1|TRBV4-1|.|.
CASSQDVTGNTEAFF
TGCGCCAGCAGCCAAGATGTTACAGGGAACACTGAAGCTTTCTTT
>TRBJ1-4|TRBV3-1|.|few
CASSQLGEKLFF
TGTGCCAGCAGCCAACTGGGTGAAAAACTGTTTTTT
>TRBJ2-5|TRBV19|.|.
CASSSDPRSAQYF
TGTGCCAGTAGCTCGGACCCCAGGTCAGCCCAGTACTTC
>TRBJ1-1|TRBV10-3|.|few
CAISVKRQNTEAFF
TGTGCCATCAGTGTCAAAAGACAGAACACTGAAGCTTTCTTT
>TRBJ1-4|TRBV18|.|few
CASSRSSDEKLFF
TGTGCCAGCTCACGTAGCAGTGATGAAAAACTGTTTTTT
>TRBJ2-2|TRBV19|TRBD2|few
CASRTGTSGSGELFF
TGTGCCAGTAGGACCGGGACTAGCGGGAGCGGGGAGCTGTTTTTT
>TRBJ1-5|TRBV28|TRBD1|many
CASSLRTGGSGSNQPQHF
TGTGCCAGCAGCCTGCGGACAGGGGGTTCAGGTAGCAATCAGCCCCAGCATTTT
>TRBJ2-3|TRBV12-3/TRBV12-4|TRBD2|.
CASSFFSGSSDTQYF
TGTGCCAGCAGTTTTTTTAGCGGGAGTTCAGATACGCAGTATTTT
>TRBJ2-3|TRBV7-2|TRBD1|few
CASSLIGTVRDTQYF
TGTGCCAGCAGCTTAATCGGGACAGTTCGGGATACGCAGTATTTT
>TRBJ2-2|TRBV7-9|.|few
CASTATPNTGELFF
TGTGCCAGCACCGCAACACCGAACACCGGGGAGCTGTTTTTT
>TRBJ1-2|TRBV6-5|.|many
CASSYEGRRGYTF
TGTGCCAGCAGTTACGAGGGGCGCAGGGGCTACACCTTC
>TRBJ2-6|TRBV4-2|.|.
CASSQDRVTGPGANVLTF
TGTGCCAGCAGCCAAGATAGGGTCACGGGCCCTGGGGCCAACGTCCTGACTTTC
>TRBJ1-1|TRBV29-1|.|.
CSVEKPLNTEAFF
TGCAGCGTCGAAAAGCCTTTGAACACTGAAGCTTTCTTT
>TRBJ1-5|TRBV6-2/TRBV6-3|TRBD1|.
CASTKSGTVGNQPQHF
TGTGCCAGCACCAAGAGCGGGACAGTAGGGAATCAGCCCCAGCATTTT
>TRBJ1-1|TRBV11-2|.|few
CASSKSDRDTTEAFF
TGTGCCAGCAGCAAAAGCGACAGAGACACCACTGAAGCTTTCTTT
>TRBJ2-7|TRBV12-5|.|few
CASASPYEQYF
TGTGCTAGTGCCTCCCCATACGAGCAGTACTTC
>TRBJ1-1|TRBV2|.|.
CASSVYTEAFF
TGTGCCAGCAGTGTTTACACTGAAGCTTTCTTT
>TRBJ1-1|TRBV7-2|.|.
CASSLGSGAGAFF
TGTGCCAGCAGCTTGGGTTCCGGGGCAGGCGCTTTCTTT
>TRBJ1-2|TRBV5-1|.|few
CASSSGDRNYGYTF
TGCGCCAGCAGCTCCGGCGACCGGAACTATGGCTACACCTTC
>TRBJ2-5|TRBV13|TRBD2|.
CASSWTSGGAGETQYF
TGTGCCAGCAGCTGGACTAGCGGGGGGGCCGGAGAGACCCAGTACTTC
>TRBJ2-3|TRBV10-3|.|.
CAITAGSTDTQYF
TGTGCCATCACTGCGGGCTCCACAGATACGCAGTATTTT
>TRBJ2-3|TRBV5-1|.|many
CASSLLDTQYF
TGCGCCAGCAGCTTGTTGGATACGCAGTATTTT